This T cell receptor (beta chain) comes out of a study of cytomegalovirus exposure and HLA in healthy donors. The PCR had 60 Vbeta and 13 Jbeta primers. Profiling relied on immunoSEQ multiplex PCR, and the TCRdb table lists in-frame clones only, not all of them. The repertoire includes some 200,000 clones, roughly 76% of them detected once, and roughly 6.3% sits in the top ten. A note on this clone: Antigen unknown.

Study results and limitations: Earlier analysis looked at TCR beta V segments, and most were productive about 87% or about 30% of the time. Reported results showed that the classifier diagnosed cytomegalovirus status with high specificity and sensitivity. Available immune exposure information covered CMV serostatus only.

The CDR3 length is 15 residues. The germline CDR1 and CDR2 sequences are LGHNA and YSLEER. With V trimmed by 3 bases and J by 8 bases, 9 bases remained unmatched. Healthy bone marrow donors made up the donors. Sample: PBMCs. This receptor was taken from a man aged 40-49 years in good health and CMV-seropositive. The chain uses TRBV4-3 and TRBJ1-4; 7 bases align to TRBD1. CDR3 nucleotide sequence: TGCGCCAGCAGCCAGGCTACAGGGGTTCGGGAAAAACTGTTTTTT. Residues: CASSQATGVREKLFF.